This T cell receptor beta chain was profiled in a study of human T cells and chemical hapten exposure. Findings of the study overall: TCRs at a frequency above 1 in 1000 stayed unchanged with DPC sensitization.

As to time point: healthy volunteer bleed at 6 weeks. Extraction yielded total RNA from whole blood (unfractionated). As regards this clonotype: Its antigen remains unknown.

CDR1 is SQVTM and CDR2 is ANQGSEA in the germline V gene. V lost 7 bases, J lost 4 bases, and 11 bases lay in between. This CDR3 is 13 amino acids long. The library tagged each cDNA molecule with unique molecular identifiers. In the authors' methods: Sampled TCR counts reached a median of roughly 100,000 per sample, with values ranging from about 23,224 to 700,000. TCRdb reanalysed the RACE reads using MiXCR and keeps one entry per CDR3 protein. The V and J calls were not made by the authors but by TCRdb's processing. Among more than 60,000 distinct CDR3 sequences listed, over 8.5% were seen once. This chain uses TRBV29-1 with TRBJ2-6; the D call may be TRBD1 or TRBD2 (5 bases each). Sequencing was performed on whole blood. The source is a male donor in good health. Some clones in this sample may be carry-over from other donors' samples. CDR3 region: CSAREPGANVLTF. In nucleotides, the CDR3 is TGCAGCGCCAGGGAGCCGGGGGCCAACGTCCTGACTTTC. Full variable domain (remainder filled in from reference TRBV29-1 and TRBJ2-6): SAVISQKPSRDICQRGTSLTIQCQVDSQVTMMFWYRQQPGQSLTLIATANQGSEATYESGFVIDKFPISRPNLTFSTLTVSNMSPEDSSIYLCSAREPGANVLTFGAGSRLTVL.